This TCR beta chain was identified during a study of blood T cells in healthy people across ages. Study-wide points: The study could not conclusively compare naive and antigen-experienced cells, given its unsorted PBMCs.

A sample-barcoded 5' primer and a J-beta primer mix were used in a second PCR of roughly 6 to 11 cycles. Each cDNA was tagged by a template-switch adaptor containing 12 random nucleotides. TCRdb re-derived calls from the 5' RACE reads in MiXCR, one entry per CDR3 protein. The table records more than 1,000,000 distinct CDR3 sequences, approximately 26% of them present only once. The CDR3 extends over 14 amino acids. Germline CDR1 and CDR2: SGHRS and YFSETQ. V was cut by 2 bases and J by 0 bases, with 5 bases left in between. Details on this clonotype: Antigen unknown.

These data were likewise used in another study, on T cells of mothers and their children. That paper notes: Donation involved three healthy Caucasian mothers and the six children that they had.

This clonotype originated in a girl aged 2-15 years in good health. The sequencing sample was made of blood. V usage is TRBV5-1 and J usage is TRBJ2-2, with unresolved D. The CDR3: CASSFKANTGELFF. CDR3 bases: TGCGCCAGCAGCTTTAAGGCGAACACCGGGGAGCTGTTTTTT.